This T cell receptor (beta chain) derives from a study of monozygotic twins with inflammatory bowel disease. For each CDR3 protein, TCRdb gives one entry from its re-call of the 5' RACE reads, without DNA. This sample contains roughly 140,000 distinct CDR3 sequences. The CDR3 loop spans 13 amino acids. Germline V CDR1 and CDR2: KGHDR, SFDVKD. This clonotype is identified as medium-sized from frequency. The sequence came from a human donor with ulcerative colitis or Crohn's disease, or a healthy co-twin of an affected twin (not recorded which). This chain joins TRBV24-1 and TRBJ2-1. Sequenced sample: blood. The CDR3 sequence is CATSNGSDDEQFF.